A single sample is the source of the 18 T cell receptor beta chains below, sequenced in a study of tumor and adjacent non-tumor tissue in lung cancer. No cell sorting was done before RNA was extracted from the tissue. Distant lung tissue was collected more than 3 cm away from the tumor edge. The library came from three nested PCR rounds adapted from ARM-PCR protocols. TCRdb fed the multiplex PCR reads into MiXCR, producing one record per CDR3 protein. The data show around 39,000 distinct CDR3 sequences, with roughly 60% seen just once and 35% to 50% held by the top ten. The sample was distant non-tumor lung tissue. These receptors all stem from a man aged 50 or older with non-small cell lung cancer.

The J gene is TRBJ2-7, the V gene TRBV20-1; the D gene is possibly TRBD1 (6 bases). Germline V gives CDR1 DFQATT, CDR2 SNEGSKA (reference sequence). CDR3 length: 13 amino acids. The V end was cut by 3 bases, the J end by 3 bases, with 12 bases between. This CDR3 is CSARSGTNYEQYF. The CDR3 DNA follows: TGCAGTGCTAGGTCCGGGACAAACTACGAGCAGTACTTC.

Only one count was recorded for this clonotype. Since the CDR3 does not end with the conserved phenylalanine or tryptophan, this likely comes from a read error. The chain carries TRBV12-5 and TRBJ2-6, with D perhaps being TRBD1 or TRBD2 (6 bases each). The CDR3 is made up of 17 amino acids. Germline loops: CDR1 LGHNT, CDR2 FRNRAP. The CDR3 loop is CASALGGSERSPNVLTL. In DNA form, the CDR3 reads TGTGCTAGTGCTTTGGGGGGCTCGGAGAGGAGTCCCAACGTCCTGACTCTC.

The chain joins TRBV10-2 to TRBJ2-7; D is perhaps TRBD1 (5 bases). Germline V gives CDR1 WSHSY, CDR2 SAAADI. Trimming cost V 10 bases and J 5 bases, with 21 bases left between them. The CDR3 has 14 amino acids. CDR3 DNA: TGCGCCAACAGAGATGGGCAGGGTTGGGACGAGCAGTACTTC. It codes for CANRDGQGWDEQYF.

Worth noting for this clonotype: A read error may produce the germline difference seen at one junction end. The V call is TRBV10-3, the J call TRBJ2-3, with D possibly TRBD1 on 6 matching bases. CDR3 length: 13 amino acids. Germline V gene sequence: CDR1 ENHRY, CDR2 SYGVKD. CDR3 coding DNA: TGTGCCGTCAGGGCAGGGGAAGCAGATACGCTGTATTTT. Its translation is CAVRAGEADTLYF.

A remark on this clonotype: Given the absence of the conserved phenylalanine or tryptophan at the CDR3 end, a read error is likely. No DNA is shown, since the ends of the CDR3 on it are uncertain; the CDR3 is the one TCRdb lists. The gene calls are TRBV20-1 and TRBJ2-2. The CDR3 numbers 12 amino acids, ends counted. The germline V gene has CDR1 DFQATT and CDR2 SNEGSKA (reference sequence). Here the CDR3 reads CNVPTGTGELFY.

Ten or more counts support this clonotype. The chain joins TRBV20-1 to TRBJ1-2; 7 bases agree with TRBD1. Germline loops: CDR1 DFQATT, CDR2 SNEGSKA (reference sequence). With V trimmed by 6 bases and J by 7 bases, 8 bases remained unmatched. The CDR3 loop spans 12 amino acids. The CDR3 loop is CSANDREAGYTF. The DNA of the CDR3 is TGCAGTGCCAACGACAGGGAGGCTGGCTACACCTTC.

This clonotype was found a few times. The chain combines TRBV20-1 with TRBJ1-1; D remains ambiguous. The germline V gene has CDR1 DFQATT and CDR2 SNEGSKA (reference sequence). The germline V and J ends were trimmed by 4 bases and 6 bases, with 18 bases remaining between them. The CDR3 sequence is 14 residues long. CDR3 nucleotides: TGCAGTGCTACCGACTCTGTCGGACTCTCTGAAGCTTTCTTT. Its translation: CSATDSVGLSEAFF.

For this clonotype: A much larger clone differs from this one at a single base, so this may be a read error. The CDR3 region is CSVGGTGGGTGELLF. DNA of the CDR3: TGCAGCGTTGGAGGGACAGGGGGAGGCACCGGGGAGCTGCTTTTT. The chain has TRBV29-1 and TRBJ2-2; TRBD1 aligns across 11 bases. Germline V lookup: CDR1 SQVTM, CDR2 ANQGSEA. The CDR3 spans 15 residues.

With respect to this clonotype: The junction departs from germline at one end; a sequencing error may be responsible. The chain employs TRBV5-4 and TRBJ2-5; 9 positions match TRBD2. Germline V gene sequence: CDR1 SGHNT, CDR2 YYREEE (reference sequence). The CDR3 totals 15 residues. Here the CDR3 DNA reads TGTGCCAGCAGCAAGATTAGCGGGAGAAAAGAGGCCCAGTACTTC. Translated, it gives CASSKISGRKEAQYF.

This clonotype was counted many times. V usage is TRBV10-2 and J usage is TRBJ2-7; the D gene is possibly TRBD2 (5 bases). This CDR3 has 14 residues. Trimming stripped 2 bases from V and 0 bases from J, with 8 bases between. Germline CDR1 reads WSHSY; CDR2 reads SAAADI. The CDR3 loop reads CASSELGSSYEQYF. CDR3 nucleotides: TGCGCCAGCAGTGAGCTAGGGAGCTCCTACGAGCAGTACTTC.

Concerning this clonotype itself: Here the CDR3 omits its conserved ending phenylalanine or tryptophan, so a read error is the likely source. The gene calls are TRBV11-2 and TRBJ2-7; a possible D gene is TRBD1 (7 bases). Germline CDR1 reads SGHAT; CDR2 reads FQNNGV. There are 15 residues in the CDR3. CDR3 nucleotides: TGTGCCAACAGCCAAGGCCAGGGGGAGGTCGGCGAGCAGTACTTG. Translation: CANSQGQGEVGEQYL.

The sample holds many counts of this clonotype. The chain recombines TRBV14 with TRBJ1-1; the match to TRBD1 covers 11 bases. V lost 6 bases to trimming and J lost 6 bases; unmatched junction nucleotides: 12. Per germline, CDR1 SGHDN and CDR2 FVKESK. This CDR3 comprises 16 residues. The CDR3 sequence: CASRQRTGGMLAEAFF. The CDR3 coding sequence is TGTGCCAGCAGACAACGGACAGGGGGCATGCTGGCTGAAGCTTTCTTT.

Details on this clonotype: Relative to the germline gene, one junction end is altered; a read error may explain this. The CDR3 DNA reads TGCAGCGTTGAAGAGGGGGACTTTTATTTTTGGAATGAGCAGATCTTC. Encoded protein: CSVEEGDFYFWNEQIF. The V and J genes are TRBV29-1 and TRBJ2-1; D might be TRBD2 (6 bases). The CDR3 covers 16 residues. CDR1 is SQVTM, CDR2 ANQGSEA, per germline.

Turning to this clonotype: Germline and junction disagree at one end, which may indicate a read error. This rearrangement joins TRBV29-1 to TRBJ2-6, with D tentatively TRBD1 or TRBD2 (5 bases each). Germline V gives CDR1 SQVTM, CDR2 ANQGSEA. The CDR3 is 16 amino acids. CDR3 coding DNA: TGCAGCGTCGTCACTAGTGGGGTCTCTGGGGCCAACGTCCTAACTTTC. Residues: CSVVTSGVSGANVLTF.

Only a few counts were recorded for this clonotype. This chain joins TRBV24-1 and TRBJ1-2; TRBD1 matches 8 bases. The CDR3 sequence is 12 residues long. From germline, CDR1 is KGHDR and CDR2 SFDVKD. V was pared by 9 bases and J by 2 bases, with 1 base of the junction left unmatched. CDR3 loop: CATWDRNYGYTF. In DNA, the CDR3 is TGTGCCACCTGGGACAGGAACTATGGCTACACCTTC.

In its sample, this clonotype was seen a few times. The chain is built from TRBV20-1 and TRBJ2-7; D may be TRBD1 or TRBD2 (5 bases each). The germline V gene encodes CDR1 DFQATT and CDR2 SNEGSKA (reference sequence). This CDR3 has 11 residues. V was pared by 6 bases and J by 6 bases, with 12 bases between. CDR3 sequence reads: CSASRGAEQYF. CDR3 bases: TGCAGTGCCTCGAGAGGGGCCGAGCAGTACTTC.

This clonotype was seen only once. The V call is TRBV11-1, the J call TRBJ2-3, with D uncertain. This CDR3 contains 11 residues. Germline V gene lookup returns CDR1 SGHAT and CDR2 FQDESV (reference sequence). V lost 2 bases to trimming and J lost 6 bases, with 3 bases between them. CDR3 DNA sequence: TGTGCCAGCAGCTTACGTGATACGCAGTATTTT. As protein: CASSLRDTQYF.

There are a few counts of this clonotype. The chain employs TRBV20-1 and TRBJ1-6, with D possibly TRBD1 on 5 matching bases. The CDR3 extends over 15 amino acids. The V gene lost 5 bases and the J gene lost 0 bases, with 11 bases spanning the gap. Germline CDR1 DFQATT, CDR2 SNEGSKA (reference sequence). This CDR3 is CSAGGIDSYNSPLHF. The CDR3 nucleotides are TGCAGTGCTGGGGGGATAGACTCCTATAATTCACCCCTCCACTTT.